This is a list of T cell receptor beta chains from one sample in a study of PD-1 blockade in mismatch repair-deficient tumors. Clones were sequenced by immunoSEQ multiplex PCR, and TCRdb holds only the in-frame ones, with some missing. The table lists some 120,000 clones, around 83% of them singletons, with less than 15% in the top ten. The material was peripheral blood, obtained 44 weeks after starting pembrolizumab. The receptors originated from an adult with mismatch repair-deficient cancer. The conserved cysteine and the conserved F or W are not part of the CDR3 here.

v_call | cdr3_aa
TRBV21-1 | ASSKAPMAGGANEQY
TRBV2 | ASSPGGLYTNTQY
TRBV19 | ASREDRAFNQPQH
TRBV10-3 | AISETSGYEQY
TRBV28 | ASSFGQGRTDTQY
TRBV30 | AWRGRGDEQY
TRBV2 | ASLAGGSSDTQY
TRBV21-1 | ASSKAGLINQPQH
TRBV19 | ASSPDREKYYNEQF
TRBV4-3 | ASSQDFRGTASYNEQF
TRBV6-5 | ASSTSSRGSDTQY
TRBV4-1 | ASSADRGRGQPQH
TRBV7-9 | ASSLVGETQY
TRBV4-3 | ASSRRQSSTDTQY
TRBV29-1 | SVEPGRVTDTQY
TRBV6-6 | ASSPTTGLGQPQH
TRBV18 | ASSPPKGSQETQY
TRBV29-1 | SVVRGGNIQY
TRBV7-2 | ASSWTDNQPQH
TRBV28 | ASSFLRPYSNQPQH
TRBV28 | ASSFIPDRPNQPQH
TRBV11-2 | ASSLGQGEKLF
TRBV7-3 | ASSPGQGAGGYT
TRBV5-1 | ASRGGRASDTQY
TRBV7-6 | ASSLVLGTTNTGELF
TRBV6-6 | ASSTTSGRAGELF
TRBV19 | ASSIWRPKQGGRFYGYT